The clone carrying this T cell receptor (beta chain) was seen only a few times. The source of the sample is a study of cytomegalovirus exposure and HLA in healthy donors. Background on the study: The study's early data release held roughly 90 million unique TCRs from HLA-typed donors.

A multiplex PCR was run with 60 Vbeta primers and 13 Jbeta primers. Authors' methods: A follow-up analysis tallied about 88 million unique TCR beta chains, approximately 11 million shared. This table comes from immunoSEQ multiplex PCR, and its TCRdb copy is limited to in-frame clones, with some not included. That table is the source of V, J and clone size, and D and trimming were worked out from the DNA. The sample records fewer than 75,000 clones, roughly 70% being singletons. There are 15 residues in the CDR3. Between the trimmed V and J ends, which lost 7 bases and 1 base, there was a span of 14 bases. The germline gives CDR1 MNHNY, CDR2 SVGAGI (reference sequence).

The sequencing sample was made of PBMCs. The source is a man aged 65-85 years in good health and CMV-seronegative. This sequence joins TRBV6-6 and TRBJ1-5; possibly TRBD1 for D (6 bases). CDR3 sequence reads: CASKITGLSNQPQHF. The CDR3 region has the DNA TGTGCCAGCAAAATTACAGGGTTAAGCAATCAGCCCCAGCATTTT.